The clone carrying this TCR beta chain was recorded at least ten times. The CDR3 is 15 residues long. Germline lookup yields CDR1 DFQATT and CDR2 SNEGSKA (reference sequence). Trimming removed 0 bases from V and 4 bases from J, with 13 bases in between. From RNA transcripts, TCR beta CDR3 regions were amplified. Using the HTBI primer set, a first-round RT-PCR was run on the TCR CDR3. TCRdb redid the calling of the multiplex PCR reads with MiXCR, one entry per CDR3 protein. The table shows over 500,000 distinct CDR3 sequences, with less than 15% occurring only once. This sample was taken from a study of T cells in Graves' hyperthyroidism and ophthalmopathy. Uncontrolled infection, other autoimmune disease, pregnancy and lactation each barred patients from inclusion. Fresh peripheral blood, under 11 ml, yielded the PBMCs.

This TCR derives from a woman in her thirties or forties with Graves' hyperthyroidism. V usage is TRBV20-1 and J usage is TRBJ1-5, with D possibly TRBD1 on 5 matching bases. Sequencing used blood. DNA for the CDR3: TGCAGTGCTAGAGATTTTGGGGCGGCGAATCAGCCCCAGCATTTT. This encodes CSARDFGAANQPQHF.